These 16 T cell receptor beta chains originate from one sample sequenced in a study of blood T cell repertoires in COVID-19. This table comes from immunoSEQ multiplex PCR, and its TCRdb copy is limited to in-frame clones, with some not included. The sample consists of 300,000 to 350,000 clones, around nine tenths of them appearing once. Sequences were obtained from peripheral blood. The receptors originated from a woman under 40 with COVID-19, enrolled during active disease.

V gene TRBV9 combines with J gene TRBJ1-3, with D tentatively TRBD1 (6 bases). V lost 0 bases and J 3 bases, leaving 13 bases between the germline ends. The CDR3 is made up of 16 amino acids. CDR1 is SGDLS, CDR2 YYNGEE, per germline. CDR3 sequence (DNA): TGTGCCAGCAGCGTAGCTCTACAGGGAATTGGAAACACCATATATTTT. Residues: CASSVALQGIGNTIYF.

The chain uses TRBV6-5 and TRBJ2-2; 7 bases align to TRBD1. After removal of 8 bases from V and 0 bases from J, the junction contained 6 bases not matched to a gene. Germline CDR1 reads MNHEY; CDR2 reads SVGAGI. This CDR3 contains 15 residues. The DNA for the CDR3 is TGTGCCAGCGCCACCGGGACAGCGAACACCGGGGAGCTGTTTTTT. It specifies CASATGTANTGELFF.

The CDR3 sequence is CASAGQGQEQYF. CDR3 DNA sequence: TGTGCCAGCGCCGGACAGGGGCAAGAGCAGTACTTC. The chain joins TRBV11-2 to TRBJ2-7, with 9 bases matching TRBD1. The junction had 6 bases not matched to a gene; V was cut back by 8 bases and J by 7 bases. Looked up from germline, CDR1 is SGHAT and CDR2 is FQNNGV. This CDR3 has 12 residues.

The chain links TRBV3-1 (or the pseudogene TRBV3-2) to TRBJ1-1; the match to TRBD1 covers 8 bases. CDR1 is LGHDT and CDR2 is YNNKEL in the germline V gene (reference sequence). The CDR3 consists of 13 residues. Trimming cost V 4 bases and J 8 bases; bases outside gene matches: 6. CDR3 sequence: CASSPGQGQEAFF. In DNA, the CDR3 is TGTGCCAGCAGCCCCGGACAGGGCCAGGAAGCTTTCTTT.

The chain combines TRBV27 with TRBJ1-2; 10 nucleotides match TRBD1. Germline V gene data show CDR1 as MNHEY and CDR2 as SMNVEV (reference sequence). V shed 8 bases, J shed 8 bases, and the junction held 14 bases outside the gene matches. The CDR3 has 15 amino acids. The CDR3 loop reads CASLRTASDRGGYTF. DNA of the CDR3: TGTGCCAGCCTCCGGACAGCGTCGGACAGGGGGGGCTACACCTTC.

Ten or more counts support this clone. This rearrangement joins TRBV3-1 (or the pseudogene TRBV3-2) to TRBJ2-4; possible D gene TRBD2, 5 bases. This CDR3 contains 15 residues. V was clipped by 3 bases and J by 1 base, with 10 bases between them. Germline loops: CDR1 LGHDT, CDR2 YNNKEL (reference sequence). In DNA, the CDR3 is TGTGCCAGCAGCCACGGGGAGATGGCCAAAAACATTCAGTACTTC. It is translated as CASSHGEMAKNIQYF.

This clone was picked up one time. This chain connects TRBV11-3 to TRBJ2-2, with TRBD1 as a possible D gene (5 bases). Trimming removed 4 bases from V and 5 bases from J, with 14 bases in between. The germline gives CDR1 SGHNT, CDR2 YENEEA. The CDR3 totals 15 residues. CDR3 sequence reads: CASSSDTPETGELFF. The CDR3 DNA sequence: TGTGCCAGCAGCTCGGACACCCCGGAGACCGGGGAGCTGTTTTTT. The complete variable domain, with remaining parts taken from reference TRBV11-3 and TRBJ2-2, reads EAGVVQSPRYKIIEKKQPVAFWCNPISGHNTLYWYLQNLGQGPELLIRYENEEAVDDSQLPKDRFSAERLKGVDSTLKIQPAELGDSAVYLCASSSDTPETGELFFGEGSRLTVL.

The chain carries TRBV6-5 and TRBJ1-3; 9 bases align to TRBD1. Losses at the gene ends were 2 bases for V and 5 bases for J; bases not matched to a gene: 7. Looked up from germline, CDR1 is MNHEY and CDR2 is SVGAGI. CDR3 length: 16 residues. As DNA, the CDR3 is TGTGCCAGCAGTTACAAAGGGACAGGGAATAGAAACACCATATATTTT. This encodes CASSYKGTGNRNTIYF.

As for this clone: Other DNA sequences in the same sample also yield this CDR3. This chain links TRBV2 with TRBJ1-2; possibly TRBD1 for D (5 bases). Trimming shortened V by 8 bases and J by 2 bases, and 12 bases separated the two germline ends. The germline V gene encodes CDR1 SNHLY and CDR2 FYNNEI. This CDR3 spans 13 amino acids. This chain's CDR3 is CASGGGVNYGYTF. The CDR3 bases are TGTGCCAGCGGAGGAGGGGTCAACTATGGCTACACCTTC.

J is TRBJ2-3 and V is TRBV6-6, with D perhaps TRBD1 (5 bases). V was trimmed by 4 bases and J by 0 bases, leaving 8 bases between them. CDR1 is MNHNY and CDR2 is SVGAGI in the germline V gene (reference sequence). This CDR3 is 14 amino acids long. The CDR3 is CASSSDSSTDTQYF. CDR3 nucleotide sequence: TGTGCCAGCAGTTCAGACAGTAGCACAGATACGCAGTATTTT.

This clone was seen once. The rearrangement links TRBV6-2 or TRBV6-3 to TRBJ1-2, with D tentatively TRBD1 (6 bases). CDR1 MNHEY and CDR2 SVGEGT come from the germline V gene. V gave up 6 bases and J gave up 2 bases, with 16 bases separating them. The CDR3 is made up of 15 amino acids. The CDR3 DNA reads TGTGCCAGCAGCCAACCCTTTGACAGGAACTATGGCTACACCTTC. This translates into CASSQPFDRNYGYTF.

The V and J genes are TRBV9 and TRBJ2-3; 7 bases are a match to TRBD1. Looked up from germline, CDR1 is SGDLS and CDR2 is YYNGEE. The CDR3 loop spans 14 amino acids. Unmatched junction bases numbered 13, after V lost 10 bases and J lost 5 bases. CDR3 coding DNA: TGTGCCCTCAGAAGGACAGGTAGTAGAGATACGCAGTATTTT. Its translation: CALRRTGSRDTQYF.

The chain uses TRBV12-3 or TRBV12-4 and TRBJ2-1, with D possibly TRBD2 on 6 matching bases. This CDR3 has 12 residues. The germline V and J ends were trimmed by 2 bases and 9 bases, with 8 bases remaining between them. The CDR3 spells CASSLHGGEQFF. The DNA of the CDR3 is TGTGCCAGCAGTTTACACGGGGGTGAGCAGTTCTTC.

V gene TRBV2 combines with J gene TRBJ1-5; tentatively, D is TRBD1 (6 bases). This CDR3 spans 12 amino acids. V was cut by 7 bases and J by 5 bases, with 9 bases left in between. Germline CDR1 SNHLY, CDR2 FYNNEI. Written as DNA, the CDR3 is TGTGCCAGCACTGGGGGCTATCAGCCCCAGCATTTT. Translation: CASTGGYQPQHF.

This clone showed up just once. The rearrangement joins TRBV7-8 to TRBJ1-6, with a possible D match to TRBD1 (5 bases). V was cut by 0 bases and J by 13 bases, with 13 bases left in between. CDR1 is SGHVS, CDR2 FQNEAQ, per germline. The CDR3 consists of 14 residues. The CDR3 nucleotides are TGTGCCAGCAGCTTAGCGGGGCAGGCGAGGCCCCTCCACTTT. It encodes CASSLAGQARPLHF. The variable domain in full, completed from reference TRBV7-8 and TRBJ1-6, reads GAGVSQSPRYKVAKRGQDVALRCDPISGHVSLFWYQQALGQGPEFLTYFQNEAQLDKSGLPSDRFFAERPEGSVSTLKIQRTQQEDSAVYLCASSLAGQARPLHFGNGTRLTVT.

This rearrangement joins TRBV5-1 to TRBJ1-2; 7 bases align to TRBD1. After removal of 4 bases from V and 7 bases from J, the junction contained 13 bases not matched to a gene. The germline gives CDR1 SGHRS, CDR2 YFSETQ. The CDR3 is 15 residues long. CDR3 in amino acids: CASSETAGTAFGYTF. The CDR3 bases are TGCGCCAGCAGCGAGACCGCCGGGACAGCTTTTGGCTACACCTTC.